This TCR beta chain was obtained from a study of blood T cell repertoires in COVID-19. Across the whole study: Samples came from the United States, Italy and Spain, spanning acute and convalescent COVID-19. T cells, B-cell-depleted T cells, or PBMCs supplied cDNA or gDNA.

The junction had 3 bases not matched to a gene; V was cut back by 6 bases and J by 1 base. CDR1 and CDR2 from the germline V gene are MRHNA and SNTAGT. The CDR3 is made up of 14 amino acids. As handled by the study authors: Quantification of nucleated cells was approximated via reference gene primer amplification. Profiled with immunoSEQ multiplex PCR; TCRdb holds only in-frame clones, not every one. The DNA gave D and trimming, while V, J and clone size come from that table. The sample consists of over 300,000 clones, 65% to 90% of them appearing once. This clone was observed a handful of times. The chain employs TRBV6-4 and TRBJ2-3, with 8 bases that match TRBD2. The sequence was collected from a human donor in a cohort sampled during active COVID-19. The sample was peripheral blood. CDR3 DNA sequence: TGTGCCAGCAGCCCAGCGGGGGGCACAGATACGCAGTATTTT. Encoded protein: CASSPAGGTDTQYF.